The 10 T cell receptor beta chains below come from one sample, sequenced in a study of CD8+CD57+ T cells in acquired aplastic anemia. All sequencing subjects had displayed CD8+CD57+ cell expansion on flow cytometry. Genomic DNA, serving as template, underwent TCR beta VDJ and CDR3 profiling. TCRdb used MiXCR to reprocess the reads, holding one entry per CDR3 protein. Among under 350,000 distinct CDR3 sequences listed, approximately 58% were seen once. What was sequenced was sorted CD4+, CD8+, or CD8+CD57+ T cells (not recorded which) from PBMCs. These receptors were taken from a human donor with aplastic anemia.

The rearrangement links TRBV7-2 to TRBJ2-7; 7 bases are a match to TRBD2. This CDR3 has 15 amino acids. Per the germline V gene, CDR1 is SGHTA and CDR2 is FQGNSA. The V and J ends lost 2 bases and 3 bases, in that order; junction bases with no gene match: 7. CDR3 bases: TGTGCCAGCAGCTTATTTCCGGGGGAGGGCTACGAGCAGTACTTC. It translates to CASSLFPGEGYEQYF.

CDR3 sequence (DNA): TGCGCCAGCAGCTTGGAGGGTTCCGAGCAGTACTTC. Amino acid sequence: CASSLEGSEQYF. V usage is TRBV5-1 and J usage is TRBJ2-7; D is unresolved. CDR3 length equals 12 residues. The germline V and J ends were trimmed by 0 bases and 6 bases, with 7 bases remaining between them. CDR1 SGHRS and CDR2 YFSETQ come from the germline V gene.

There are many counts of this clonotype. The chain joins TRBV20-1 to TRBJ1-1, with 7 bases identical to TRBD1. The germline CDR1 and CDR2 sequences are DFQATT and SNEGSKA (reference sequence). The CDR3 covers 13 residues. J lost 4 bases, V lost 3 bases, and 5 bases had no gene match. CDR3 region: CSARTGLGTEAFF. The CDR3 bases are TGCAGTGCTAGGACAGGGTTAGGCACTGAAGCTTTCTTT.

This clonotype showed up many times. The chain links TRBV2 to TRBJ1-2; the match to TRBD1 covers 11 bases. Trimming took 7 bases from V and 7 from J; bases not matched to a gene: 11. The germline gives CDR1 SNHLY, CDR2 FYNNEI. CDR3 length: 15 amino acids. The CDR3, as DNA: TGTGCCAGCATGGGGACAGGGGGTATGGTTGGTGGCTACACCTTC. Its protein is CASMGTGGMVGGYTF. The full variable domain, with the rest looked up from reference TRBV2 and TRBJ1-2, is EPEVTQTPSHQVTQMGQEVILRCVPISNHLYFYWYRQILGQKVEFLVSFYNNEISEKSEIFDDQFSVERPDGSNFTLKIRSTKLEDSAMYFCASMGTGGMVGGYTFGSGTRLTVV.

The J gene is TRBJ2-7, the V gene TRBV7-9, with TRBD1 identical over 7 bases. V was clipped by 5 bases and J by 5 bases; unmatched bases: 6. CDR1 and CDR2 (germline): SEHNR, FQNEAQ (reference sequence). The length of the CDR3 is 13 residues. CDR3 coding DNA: TGTGCCAGCAGCGTGACAGGGTTCCACGAGCAGTACTTC. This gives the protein CASSVTGFHEQYF.

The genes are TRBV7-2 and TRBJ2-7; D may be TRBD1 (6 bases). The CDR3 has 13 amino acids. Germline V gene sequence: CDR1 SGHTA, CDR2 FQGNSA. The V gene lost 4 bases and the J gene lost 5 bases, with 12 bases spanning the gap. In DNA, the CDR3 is TGTGCCAGCAGCTACAGGGAAGGTCACGAGCAGTACTTC. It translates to CASSYREGHEQYF.

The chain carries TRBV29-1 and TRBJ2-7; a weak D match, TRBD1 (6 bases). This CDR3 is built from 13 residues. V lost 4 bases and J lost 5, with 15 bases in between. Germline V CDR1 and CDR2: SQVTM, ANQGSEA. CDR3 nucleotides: TGCAGCGTTGCGCCGAGACAGGACCACGAGCAGTACTTC. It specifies CSVAPRQDHEQYF.

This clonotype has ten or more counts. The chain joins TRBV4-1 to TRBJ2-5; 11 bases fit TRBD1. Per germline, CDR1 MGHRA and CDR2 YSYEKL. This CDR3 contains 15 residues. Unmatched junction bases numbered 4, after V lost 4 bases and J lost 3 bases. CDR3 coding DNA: TGCGCCAGCAGCCGAGGGACAGGGGGTGAAGAGACCCAGTACTTC. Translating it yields CASSRGTGGEETQYF.

CDR3 coding DNA: TGTGCCAGTAGTGACGGGGCAGGGACTGATTACGAGCAGTACTTC. It is translated as CASSDGAGTDYEQYF. V is TRBV19 and J is TRBJ2-7; the D gene is possibly TRBD2 (6 bases). This CDR3 is built from 15 residues. Per the germline V gene, CDR1 is LNHDA and CDR2 is SQIVND (reference sequence). V lost 5 bases, J lost 4 bases, and 18 bases lay in between.

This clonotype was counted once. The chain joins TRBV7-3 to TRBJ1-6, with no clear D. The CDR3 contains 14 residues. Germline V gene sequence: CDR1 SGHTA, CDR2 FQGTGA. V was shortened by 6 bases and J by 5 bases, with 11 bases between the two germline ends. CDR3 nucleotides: TGTGCCAGCAGTCAACAGCAACATAATTCACCCCTCCACTTT. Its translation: CASSQQQHNSPLHF.